Below are 12 T cell receptor beta chains sequenced from a single sample in a study of T cell changes during pregnancy in multiple sclerosis. Sequencing used immunoSEQ multiplex PCR; TCRdb keeps in-frame clones, though not all of them. The sample has tens of thousands of clones, 70% to 90% seen once. The sample was peripheral blood, taken in the first trimester of pregnancy. Source of these receptors: a female donor with multiple sclerosis, enrolled in a pregnancy study.

The chain uses TRBV5-1 and TRBJ2-5; 10 nucleotides agree with TRBD2. J gave up 5 bases and V 4 bases, and 8 bases lay outside the gene matches. The CDR3 runs to 15 residues. Germline CDR1 and CDR2: SGHRS and YFSETQ. The CDR3 spells CASSKQREGGETQYF. Written as DNA, the CDR3 is TGCGCCAGCAGCAAACAGCGGGAGGGCGGGGAGACCCAGTACTTC.

This chain uses TRBV30 with TRBJ2-7, with 11 bases that match TRBD2. V was clipped by 6 bases and J by 3 bases; unmatched bases: 10. Germline loops: CDR1 GTSNPN, CDR2 SVGIG (reference sequence). This CDR3 has 15 amino acids. CDR3 in amino acids: CACRTGLAVNYEQYF. DNA of the CDR3: TGTGCCTGCCGCACGGGACTAGCGGTGAACTACGAGCAGTACTTC.

This chain connects TRBV30 to TRBJ2-1, with 12 nucleotides matching TRBD1. Germline V gene sequence: CDR1 GTSNPN, CDR2 SVGIG (reference sequence). The V gene end was trimmed by 8 bases and the J gene end by 0 bases; junction bases not matched to a gene: 11. The CDR3 is 17 residues long. The CDR3 nucleotides read TGTGCCGGGTCTGGGACAGGGGGCGCGGGCTCCTACAATGAGCAGTTCTTC. It translates to CAGSGTGGAGSYNEQFF.

This sequence joins TRBV4-1 and TRBJ2-1; 12 positions match TRBD1. The V and J ends lost 2 bases and 7 bases, in that order; junction bases with no gene match: 3. Germline lookup yields CDR1 MGHRA and CDR2 YSYEKL. The CDR3 runs 15 residues. In DNA, the CDR3 is TGCGCCAGCAGCCAACCGGGACAGGGGGCGAATGAGCAGTTCTTC. This gives the protein CASSQPGQGANEQFF.

This chain joins TRBV6-1 and TRBJ1-5; D perhaps matches TRBD1 (6 bases). Looked up from germline, CDR1 is MNHNS and CDR2 is SASEGT. V was trimmed by 6 bases and J by 6 bases, leaving 15 bases between them. The CDR3 spans 14 residues. The CDR3 loop reads CASRETGSGQPQHF. CDR3 nucleotides: TGTGCCAGCAGAGAAACAGGGTCGGGTCAGCCCCAGCATTTT.

J is TRBJ2-7 and V is TRBV5-3; 7 bases line up with TRBD1. TRBV5-3 is an ORF for which the function is uncertain. V was pared by 2 bases and J by 3 bases, with 14 bases of the junction left unmatched. The CDR3 totals 17 residues. The CDR3 protein is CARSFRDSESDIYEQYF. CDR3 sequence (DNA): TGTGCCAGAAGCTTCCGGGACAGTGAGTCGGATATCTACGAGCAGTACTTC.

This sequence joins TRBV6-1 and TRBJ2-7, with 7 bases fitting TRBD2. The trim removed 0 bases at V and 2 bases at J, leaving 4 bases unmatched. The germline V gene encodes CDR1 MNHNS and CDR2 SASEGT. The CDR3 runs to 15 residues. The CDR3: CASSEAASGPYEQYF. CDR3 DNA sequence: TGTGCCAGCAGTGAAGCCGCTAGCGGCCCCTACGAGCAGTACTTC.

This chain joins TRBV19 and TRBJ1-1; D is ambiguous. The ends were cut back, 5 bases at V and 1 base at J, with 8 bases in the middle. The CDR3 is 13 amino acids. The germline V gene encodes CDR1 LNHDA and CDR2 SQIVND (reference sequence). The CDR3 nucleotides are TGTGCCAGTAGTCCCAGACAGAACACTGAAGCTTTCTTT. Amino acids: CASSPRQNTEAFF.

The chain couples TRBV2 to TRBJ1-2; D ambiguous. The V end was cut by 4 bases, the J end by 3 bases, with 15 bases between. Germline loops: CDR1 SNHLY, CDR2 FYNNEI. The CDR3 spans 15 residues. CDR3 coding DNA: TGTGCCAGCAGTGCCAGTCCGACGGGTTACTATGGCTACACCTTC. Translation gives CASSASPTGYYGYTF.

The genes are TRBV7-9 and TRBJ2-7, with D perhaps matching TRBD1 (6 bases). In germline, CDR1 is SEHNR, CDR2 FQNEAQ (reference sequence). This CDR3 contains 11 residues. Trimming shortened V by 4 bases and J by 13 bases, and 14 bases separated the two germline ends. In nucleotides, the CDR3 is TGTGCCAGCAGCTCCGGGACATTGATATACTTC. It specifies CASSSGTLIYF.

The chain's CDR3 is CASSEVGTLSGGRGTGELFF. The CDR3 DNA reads as TGTGCCAGCAGTGAAGTGGGGACACTCTCTGGAGGTCGCGGCACCGGGGAGCTGTTTTTT. The V and J genes are TRBV2 and TRBJ2-2; tentative D call: TRBD1 (6 bases). CDR1 is SNHLY, CDR2 FYNNEI, per germline. V was pared by 1 base and J by 4 bases, with 25 bases between. The CDR3 runs 20 residues.

The V call is TRBV27, the J call TRBJ1-3; D call uncertain. The V gene lost 2 bases and the J gene lost 6 bases, with 23 bases spanning the gap. The germline V gene encodes CDR1 MNHEY and CDR2 SMNVEV (reference sequence). This CDR3 comprises 18 residues. The CDR3 region is CASSLTPIAAGTINTIYF. The DNA for the CDR3 is TGTGCCAGCAGTTTAACCCCTATTGCGGCCGGAACAATAAACACCATATATTTT.